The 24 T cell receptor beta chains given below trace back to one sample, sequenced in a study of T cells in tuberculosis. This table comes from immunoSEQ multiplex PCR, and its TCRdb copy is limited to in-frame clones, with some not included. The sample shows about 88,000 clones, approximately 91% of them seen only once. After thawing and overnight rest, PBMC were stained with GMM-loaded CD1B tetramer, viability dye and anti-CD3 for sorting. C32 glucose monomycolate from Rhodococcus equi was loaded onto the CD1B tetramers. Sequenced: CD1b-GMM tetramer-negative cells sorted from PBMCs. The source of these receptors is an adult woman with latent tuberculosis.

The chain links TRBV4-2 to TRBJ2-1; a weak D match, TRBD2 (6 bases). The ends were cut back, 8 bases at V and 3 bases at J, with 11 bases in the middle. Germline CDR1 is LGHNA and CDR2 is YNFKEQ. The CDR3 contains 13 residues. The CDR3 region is CASSAGNYNEQFF. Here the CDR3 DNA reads TGTGCCAGCTCGGCGGGGAACTACAATGAGCAGTTCTTC.

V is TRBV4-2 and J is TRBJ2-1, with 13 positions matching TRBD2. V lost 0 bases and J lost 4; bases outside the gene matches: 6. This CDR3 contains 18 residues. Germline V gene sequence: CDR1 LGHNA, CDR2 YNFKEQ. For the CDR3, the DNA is TGTGCCAGCAGCCAAGATGCTTGGACTAGCGGGGGATACAATGAGCAGTTCTTC. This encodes CASSQDAWTSGGYNEQFF.

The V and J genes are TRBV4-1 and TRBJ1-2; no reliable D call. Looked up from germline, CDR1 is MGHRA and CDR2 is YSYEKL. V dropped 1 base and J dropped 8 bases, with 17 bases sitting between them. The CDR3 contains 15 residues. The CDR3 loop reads CASSQARTGGFGYTF. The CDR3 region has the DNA TGCGCCAGCAGCCAAGCCCGAACGGGAGGGTTCGGCTACACCTTC.

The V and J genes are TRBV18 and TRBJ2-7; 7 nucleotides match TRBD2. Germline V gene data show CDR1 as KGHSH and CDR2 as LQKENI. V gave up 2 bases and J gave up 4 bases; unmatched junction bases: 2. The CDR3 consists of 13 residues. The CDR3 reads CASSPGGGYEQYV. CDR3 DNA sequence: TGTGCCAGCTCACCAGGGGGGGGTTACGAGCAGTACGTC.

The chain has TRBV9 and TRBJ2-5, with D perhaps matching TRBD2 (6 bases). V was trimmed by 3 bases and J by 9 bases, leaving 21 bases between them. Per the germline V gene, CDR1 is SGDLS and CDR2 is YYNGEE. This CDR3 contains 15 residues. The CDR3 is CASSAVGTPSRAQYF. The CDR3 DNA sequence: TGTGCCAGCAGCGCCGTCGGGACTCCCTCTAGGGCCCAGTACTTC. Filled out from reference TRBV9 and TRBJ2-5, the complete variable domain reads DSGVTQTPKHLITATGQRVTLRCSPRSGDLSVYWYQQSLDQGLQFLIQYYNGEERAKGNILERFSAQQFPDLHSELNLSSLELGDSALYFCASSAVGTPSRAQYFGPGTRLLVL.

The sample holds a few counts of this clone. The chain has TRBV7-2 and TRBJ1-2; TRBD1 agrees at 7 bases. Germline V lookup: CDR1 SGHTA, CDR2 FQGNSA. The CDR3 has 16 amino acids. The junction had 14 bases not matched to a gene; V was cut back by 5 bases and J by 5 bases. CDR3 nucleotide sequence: TGTGCCAGCAGCCCCACCCAGACATCAGGGGGTTATGGCTACACCTTC. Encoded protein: CASSPTQTSGGYGYTF. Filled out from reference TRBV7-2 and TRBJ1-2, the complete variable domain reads GAGVSQSPSNKVTEKGKDVELRCDPISGHTALYWYRQSLGQGLEFLIYFQGNSAPDKSGLPSDRFSAERTGGSVSTLTIQRTQQEDSAVYLCASSPTQTSGGYGYTFGSGTRLTVV.

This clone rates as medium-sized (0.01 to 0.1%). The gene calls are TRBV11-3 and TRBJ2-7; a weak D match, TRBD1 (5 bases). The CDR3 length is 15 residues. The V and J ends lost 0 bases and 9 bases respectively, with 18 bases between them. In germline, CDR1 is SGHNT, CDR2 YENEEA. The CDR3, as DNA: TGTGCCAGCAGCTTAGATCCCAGGGAACTACGAGGGCAGTACTTC. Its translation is CASSLDPRELRGQYF.

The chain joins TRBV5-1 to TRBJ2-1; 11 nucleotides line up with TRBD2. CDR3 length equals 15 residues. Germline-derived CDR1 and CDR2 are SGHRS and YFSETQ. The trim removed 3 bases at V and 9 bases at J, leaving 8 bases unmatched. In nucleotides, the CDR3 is TGCGCCAGCAGCTGGGGGGGGACTAGCGGTGGTGAGCAGTTCTTC. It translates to CASSWGGTSGGEQFF.

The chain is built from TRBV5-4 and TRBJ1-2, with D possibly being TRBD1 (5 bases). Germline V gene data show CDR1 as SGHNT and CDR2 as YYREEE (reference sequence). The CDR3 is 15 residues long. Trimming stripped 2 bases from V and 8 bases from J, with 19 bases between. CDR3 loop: CASSFSQMARGGYTF. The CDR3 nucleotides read TGTGCCAGCAGCTTTTCCCAGATGGCTAGGGGAGGCTACACCTTC.

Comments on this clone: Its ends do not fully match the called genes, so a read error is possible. The CDR3 loop reads CAGSYSPGGRETQYF. The CDR3 nucleotides read TGTGCCGGCAGTTACTCCCCGGGGGGGCGAGAGACCCAGTACTTC. The genes are TRBV6-5 and TRBJ2-5; 8 bases map to TRBD2. The CDR3 consists of 15 residues. CDR1 and CDR2 (germline): MNHEY, SVGAGI.

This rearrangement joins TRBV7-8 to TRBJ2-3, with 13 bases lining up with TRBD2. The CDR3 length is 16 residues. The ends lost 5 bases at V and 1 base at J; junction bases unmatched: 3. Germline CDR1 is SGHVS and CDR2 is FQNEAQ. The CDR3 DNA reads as TGTGCCAGCAGCACAGGGACTAGCGGGGGCACAGATACGCAGTATTTT. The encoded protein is CASSTGTSGGTDTQYF.

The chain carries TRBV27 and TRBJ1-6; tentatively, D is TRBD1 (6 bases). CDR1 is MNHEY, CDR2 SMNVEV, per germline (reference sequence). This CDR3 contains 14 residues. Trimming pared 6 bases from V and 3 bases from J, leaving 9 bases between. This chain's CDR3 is CASRQQGYNSPLHF. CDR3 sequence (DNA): TGTGCCAGCAGGCAACAGGGCTATAATTCACCCCTCCACTTT.

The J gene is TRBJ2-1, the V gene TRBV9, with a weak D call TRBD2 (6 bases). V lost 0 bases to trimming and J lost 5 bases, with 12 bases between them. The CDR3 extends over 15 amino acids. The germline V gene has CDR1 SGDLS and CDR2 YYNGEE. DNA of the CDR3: TGTGCCAGCAGCGTAGGGGCGGGGCTAGACAATGAGCAGTTCTTC. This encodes CASSVGAGLDNEQFF.

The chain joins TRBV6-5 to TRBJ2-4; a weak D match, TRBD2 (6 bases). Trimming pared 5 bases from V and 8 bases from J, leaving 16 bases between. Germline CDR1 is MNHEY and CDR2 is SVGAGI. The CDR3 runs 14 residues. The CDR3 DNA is TGTGCCAGCAGTCCGGGACTTGAGATAGACATTCAGTACTTC. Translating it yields CASSPGLEIDIQYF.

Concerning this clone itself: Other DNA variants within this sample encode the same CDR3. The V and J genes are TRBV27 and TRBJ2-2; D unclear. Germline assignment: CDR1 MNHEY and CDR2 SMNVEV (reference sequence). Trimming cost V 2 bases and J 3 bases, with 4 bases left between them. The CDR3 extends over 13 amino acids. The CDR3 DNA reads TGTGCCAGCAGTTTACCCTACACCGGGGAGCTGTTTTTT. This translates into CASSLPYTGELFF.

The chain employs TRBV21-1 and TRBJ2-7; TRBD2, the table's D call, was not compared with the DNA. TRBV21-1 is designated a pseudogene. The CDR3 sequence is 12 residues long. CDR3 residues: CASSTLRDEQYF. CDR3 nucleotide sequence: TGTGCCAGCAGCACACTGCGGGACGAGCAGTACTTC.

The CDR3 sequence: CASSDLGATYEQYV. Written as DNA, the CDR3 is TGTGCCAGCAGTGATTTGGGGGCGACCTACGAGCAGTACGTC. This chain uses TRBV6-1 with TRBJ2-7; D may be TRBD1 (6 bases). The CDR3 is made up of 14 amino acids. Germline V gene data show CDR1 as MNHNS and CDR2 as SASEGT. Trimming took 3 bases from V and 2 from J, leaving 11 bases between them.

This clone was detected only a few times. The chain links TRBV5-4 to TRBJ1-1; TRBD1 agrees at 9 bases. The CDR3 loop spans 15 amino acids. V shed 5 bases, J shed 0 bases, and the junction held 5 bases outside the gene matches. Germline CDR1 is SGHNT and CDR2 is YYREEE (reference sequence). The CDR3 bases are TGTGCCAGCAGTCCAGGGACAGGGATGAACACTGAAGCTTTCTTT. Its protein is CASSPGTGMNTEAFF.

The DNA of the CDR3 is TGTGCCAGCAGTTTGGGGACAGGGTACACAGATACGCAGTATTTT. Protein product: CASSLGTGYTDTQYF. The genes are TRBV27 and TRBJ2-3; 9 nucleotides align to TRBD1. The CDR3 is made up of 15 amino acids. CDR1 and CDR2 from the germline V gene are MNHEY and SMNVEV (reference sequence). V lost 3 bases and J lost 2; bases outside the gene matches: 3.

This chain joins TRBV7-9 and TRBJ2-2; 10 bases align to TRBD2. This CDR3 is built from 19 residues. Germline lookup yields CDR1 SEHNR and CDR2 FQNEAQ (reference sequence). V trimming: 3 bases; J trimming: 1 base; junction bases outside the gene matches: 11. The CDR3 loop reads CASSFRLGGTSVNTGELFF. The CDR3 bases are TGTGCCAGCAGCTTCCGACTAGGTGGGACTAGCGTGAACACCGGGGAGCTGTTTTTT.

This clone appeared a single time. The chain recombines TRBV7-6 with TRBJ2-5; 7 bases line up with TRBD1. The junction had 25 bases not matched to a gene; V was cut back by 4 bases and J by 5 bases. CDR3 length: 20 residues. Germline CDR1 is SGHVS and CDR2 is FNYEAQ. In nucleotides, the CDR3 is TGTGCCAGCAGCTCAACCCCGTTTGGTGGCAGGGGGATGAATGAGGAGACCCAGTACTTC. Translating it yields CASSSTPFGGRGMNEETQYF.

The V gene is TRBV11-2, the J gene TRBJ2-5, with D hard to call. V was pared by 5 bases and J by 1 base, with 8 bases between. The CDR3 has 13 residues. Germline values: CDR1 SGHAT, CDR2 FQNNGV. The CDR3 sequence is CASSLSSQETQYF. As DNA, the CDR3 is TGTGCCAGCAGCCTCAGTTCCCAAGAGACCCAGTACTTC.

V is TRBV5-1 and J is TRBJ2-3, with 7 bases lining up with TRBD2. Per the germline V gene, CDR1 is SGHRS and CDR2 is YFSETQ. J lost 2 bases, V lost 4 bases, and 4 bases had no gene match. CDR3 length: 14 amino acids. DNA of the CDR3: TGCGCCAGCAGCAGCGGGGATTCCACAGATACGCAGTATTTT. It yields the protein CASSSGDSTDTQYF. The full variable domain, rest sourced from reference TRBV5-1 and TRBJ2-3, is KAGVTQTPRYLIKTRGQQVTLSCSPISGHRSVSWYQQTPGQGLQFLFEYFSETQRNKGNFPGRFSGRQFSNSRSEMNVSTLELGDSALYLCASSSGDSTDTQYFGPGTRLTVL.

In DNA, the CDR3 is TGCGCCAGCAGCCACGTGAGCGGGGGACACAATGAGCAGTTCTTC. Amino acid sequence: CASSHVSGGHNEQFF. This chain connects TRBV4-1 to TRBJ2-1, with 8 bases aligning to TRBD2. CDR1 and CDR2 from the germline V gene are MGHRA and YSYEKL. Trimming cost V 3 bases and J 5 bases; bases outside gene matches: 6. The CDR3 runs to 15 residues.